The 19 T cell receptor beta chains reported below all come from one sample, sequenced in a study of blood T cell repertoires in COVID-19. The data were produced by immunoSEQ multiplex PCR, yet TCRdb's version contains in-frame clones alone and is incomplete. The sample lists roughly 380,000 clones, roughly 85% occurring once. Sequenced input: peripheral blood. The source of these receptors is a woman under 30 with acute or convalescent COVID-19.

The chain uses TRBV5-5 and TRBJ1-2; 10 bases fit TRBD1. V lost 0 bases, J lost 8 bases, and 4 bases stayed unmatched. The V gene's germline CDR1 is SGHKS and CDR2 YYEKEE (reference sequence). The CDR3 runs 14 residues. The CDR3 region has the DNA TGTGCCAGCAGCTTGGGACAGGGGGCGGACGGCTACACCTTC. It translates to CASSLGQGADGYTF. Full variable domain (missing parts from reference TRBV5-5 and TRBJ1-2): DAGVTQSPTHLIKTRGQQVTLRCSPISGHKSVSWYQQVLGQGPQFIFQYYEKEERGRGNFPDRFSARQFPNYSSELNVNALLLGDSALYLCASSLGQGADGYTFGSGTRLTVV.

This clone was recorded only once. This chain uses TRBV2 with TRBJ2-3, with 9 bases matching TRBD1. Germline CDR1 reads SNHLY; CDR2 reads FYNNEI. The CDR3 sequence is 17 residues long. The J segment lost 3 bases and the V segment lost 0 bases, leaving 7 bases of the junction unmatched. This chain's CDR3 is CASSEAGQGMGTDTQYF. Written as DNA, the CDR3 is TGTGCCAGCAGTGAAGCGGGACAGGGAATGGGGACAGATACGCAGTATTTT.

V is TRBV12-5 and J is TRBJ2-7, with D perhaps TRBD2 (6 bases). The CDR3 runs 15 residues. V shed 2 bases and J shed 3 bases, with 14 bases lying between them. Germline CDR1 and CDR2: LGHNT and FRNRAP. The CDR3 DNA sequence: TGTGCTAGTGGTTTGCTGCGGGACGAAGGCTACGAGCAGTACTTC. As protein: CASGLLRDEGYEQYF.

In DNA form, the CDR3 reads TGTGCCCTCTCGCACTTGGAGGGTGGTGAAGCTTTCTTT. Residues: CALSHLEGGEAFF. The genes are TRBV7-6 and TRBJ1-1, with no clear D. The CDR3 has 13 amino acids. Per the germline V gene, CDR1 is SGHVS and CDR2 is FNYEAQ. Between the trimmed V and J ends, which lost 11 bases and 7 bases, there was a span of 20 bases. Using reference TRBV7-6 and TRBJ1-1 for the parts outside the CDR3, the full variable domain is GAGVSQSPRYKVTKRGQDVALRCDPISGHVSLYWYRQALGQGPEFLTYFNYEAQQDKSGLPNDRFSAERPEGSISTLTIQRTEQRDSAMYRCALSHLEGGEAFFGQGTRLTVV.

This chain links TRBV30 with TRBJ1-2; D unclear. Germline V CDR1 and CDR2: GTSNPN, SVGIG (reference sequence). The CDR3 runs 14 residues. Trimming stripped 5 bases from V and 4 bases from J, with 17 bases between. The CDR3 DNA is TGTGCCTGGTGGCTAGCCGCCGGCACCTATGGCTACACCTTC. Its protein is CAWWLAAGTYGYTF.

The chain recombines TRBV5-6 with TRBJ1-2; no clear D. V lost 2 bases, J lost 1 base, and 6 bases lay in between. CDR1 is SGHDT and CDR2 is YYEEEE in the germline V gene. This CDR3 contains 13 residues. In DNA, the CDR3 is TGTGCCAGCAGCTTTTACGGTAACTATGGCTACACCTTC. Amino acid sequence: CASSFYGNYGYTF.

The rearrangement joins TRBV27 to TRBJ1-5, with 8 bases that match TRBD1. CDR3 size: 15 residues. Germline assignment: CDR1 MNHEY and CDR2 SMNVEV (reference sequence). V dropped 7 bases and J dropped 4; count of bases not matched to a gene: 9. CDR3 region: CASTSTGVVNQPQHF. CDR3 sequence (DNA): TGTGCCAGCACCTCGACAGGGGTAGTGAATCAGCCCCAGCATTTT.

The chain employs TRBV12-3 or TRBV12-4 and TRBJ1-6; D remains unclear. V lost 8 bases, J lost 7 bases, and 9 bases lay in between. The CDR3 sequence is 12 residues long. The CDR3 region is CASRFYNSPLHF. DNA for the CDR3: TGTGCCAGCCGATTCTACAATTCACCCCTCCACTTT.

The chain combines TRBV18 with TRBJ1-2; D gene unclear. Trimming stripped 3 bases from V and 4 bases from J, with 3 bases between. The germline gives CDR1 KGHSH, CDR2 LQKENI. The CDR3 contains 11 residues. The CDR3 spells CASSPLYGYTF. CDR3 DNA sequence: TGTGCCAGCTCACCCCTCTATGGCTACACCTTC.

This chain connects TRBV7-8 to TRBJ1-1; the D is unclear. The length of the CDR3 is 14 residues. Per the germline V gene, CDR1 is SGHVS and CDR2 is FQNEAQ. V was clipped by 3 bases and J by 1 base, with 9 bases between them. The chain's CDR3 is CASSLRGTNTEAFF. The CDR3 coding sequence is TGTGCCAGCAGCTTGCGGGGAACGAACACTGAAGCTTTCTTT. The full variable domain, rest sourced from reference TRBV7-8 and TRBJ1-1, is GAGVSQSPRYKVAKRGQDVALRCDPISGHVSLFWYQQALGQGPEFLTYFQNEAQLDKSGLPSDRFFAERPEGSVSTLKIQRTQQEDSAVYLCASSLRGTNTEAFFGQGTRLTVV.

V usage is TRBV28 and J usage is TRBJ2-2; 8 bases line up with TRBD1. This CDR3 has 15 residues. After removal of 4 bases from V and 1 base from J, the junction contained 2 bases not matched to a gene. Germline V gene lookup returns CDR1 MDHEN and CDR2 SYDVKM. The CDR3 is CASSWGQVNTGELFF. The CDR3, as DNA: TGTGCCAGCAGTTGGGGACAGGTGAACACCGGGGAGCTGTTTTTT.

This clone was seen more than once but under ten times. The chain combines TRBV19 with TRBJ1-2; TRBD1 matches 7 bases. J was trimmed by 8 bases and V by 6 bases; bases with no gene match: 6. There are 12 residues in the CDR3. Germline values: CDR1 LNHDA, CDR2 SQIVND (reference sequence). The CDR3 DNA follows: TGTGCCAGTAGCGACAGGGTAAGCGGCTACACCTTC. Translated, it gives CASSDRVSGYTF.

J is TRBJ2-7 and V is TRBV5-6; D is unresolved. The V gene lost 0 bases and the J gene lost 5 bases, with 9 bases spanning the gap. This CDR3 spans 13 amino acids. Germline CDR1 reads SGHDT; CDR2 reads YYEEEE. The CDR3 spells CASSLGLPNEQYF. CDR3 nucleotide sequence: TGTGCCAGCAGCTTGGGGCTGCCCAACGAGCAGTACTTC.

This clone was observed a few times. V and J are TRBV29-1 and TRBJ1-4, with no clear D. Germline values: CDR1 SQVTM, CDR2 ANQGSEA. The CDR3 extends over 13 amino acids. V was trimmed by 6 bases and J by 0 bases, leaving 8 bases between them. The CDR3 here is CSVTLATNEKLFF. The DNA of the CDR3 is TGCAGCGTCACACTAGCAACTAATGAAAAACTGTTTTTT.

In its sample, this clone was seen once. The chain recombines TRBV6-5 with TRBJ2-1; TRBD2 aligns across 7 bases. From germline, CDR1 is MNHEY and CDR2 SVGAGI. Germline trimming cut 6 bases from V and 5 bases from J; bases unmatched to any gene: 10. The CDR3 spans 15 residues. The CDR3 nucleotides read TGTGCCAGCAGCCGGTCACTAGCGTTTCACAATGAGCAGTTCTTC. This sequence encodes CASSRSLAFHNEQFF.

The rearrangement uses TRBV30 and TRBJ1-3; 7 bases fit TRBD1. Germline-derived CDR1 and CDR2 are GTSNPN and SVGIG (reference sequence). With 3 bases clipped from V and 0 bases from J, the junction kept 2 bases outside the gene matches. This CDR3 has 14 amino acids. The CDR3 is CAWRQGVSGNTIYF. CDR3 nucleotides: TGTGCCTGGAGGCAGGGGGTCTCTGGAAACACCATATATTTT.

CDR3 region: CASSLSGLAGQETQYF. DNA for the CDR3: TGTGCCAGCAGCTTATCGGGACTAGCGGGACAAGAGACCCAGTACTTC. The rearrangement joins TRBV12-1 to TRBJ2-5; the D call of TRBD2 is as the table states it, not checked on the DNA. TRBV12-1 is flagged as a pseudogene. This CDR3 spans 16 amino acids.

The J gene is TRBJ2-1, the V gene TRBV28; 8 nucleotides align to TRBD2. Germline CDR1 reads MDHEN; CDR2 reads SYDVKM. The CDR3 has 16 amino acids. J gave up 4 bases and V 7 bases, and 12 bases lay outside the gene matches. The DNA of the CDR3 is TGTGCCAGCACCCGCCCGGGTAGCGGGGATTACAATGAGCAGTTCTTC. Translated, it gives CASTRPGSGDYNEQFF. Full variable domain (remainder filled in from reference TRBV28 and TRBJ2-1): DVKVTQSSRYLVKRTGEKVFLECVQDMDHENMFWYRQDPGLGLRLIYFSYDVKMKEKGDIPEGYSVSREKKERFSLILESASTNQTSMYLCASTRPGSGDYNEQFFGPGTRLTVL.

The chain links TRBV5-4 to TRBJ2-5, with D possibly matching TRBD1 (6 bases). Germline V gene data show CDR1 as SGHNT and CDR2 as YYREEE (reference sequence). The CDR3 consists of 13 residues. V was clipped by 4 bases and J by 3 bases, with 10 bases between them. Here the CDR3 reads CASSQGTKETQYF. The CDR3 bases are TGTGCCAGCAGCCAGGGGACCAAAGAGACCCAGTACTTC.